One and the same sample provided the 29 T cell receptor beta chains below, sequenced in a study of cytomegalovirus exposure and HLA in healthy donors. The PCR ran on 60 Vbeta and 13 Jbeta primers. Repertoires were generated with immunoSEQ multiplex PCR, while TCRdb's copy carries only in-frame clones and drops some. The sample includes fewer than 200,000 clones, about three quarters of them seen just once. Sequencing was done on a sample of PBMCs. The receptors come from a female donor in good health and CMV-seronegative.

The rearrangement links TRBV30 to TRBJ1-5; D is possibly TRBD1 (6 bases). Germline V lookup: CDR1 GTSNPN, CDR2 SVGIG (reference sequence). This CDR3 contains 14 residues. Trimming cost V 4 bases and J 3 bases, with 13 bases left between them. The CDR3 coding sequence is TGTGCCTGGACACGCGGGGGCCCCAATCAGCCCCAGCATTTT. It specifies CAWTRGGPNQPQHF.

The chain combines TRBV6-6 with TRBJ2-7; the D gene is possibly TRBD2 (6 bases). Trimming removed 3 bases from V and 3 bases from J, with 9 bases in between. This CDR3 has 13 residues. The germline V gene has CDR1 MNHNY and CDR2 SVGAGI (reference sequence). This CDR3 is CASSYRGGYEQYF. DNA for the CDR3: TGTGCCAGCAGTTATCGGGGAGGCTACGAGCAGTACTTC.

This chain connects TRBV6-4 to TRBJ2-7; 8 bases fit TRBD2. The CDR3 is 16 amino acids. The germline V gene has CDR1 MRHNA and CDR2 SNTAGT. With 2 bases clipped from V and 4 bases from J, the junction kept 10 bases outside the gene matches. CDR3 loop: CASSDVAPGGFYEQYF. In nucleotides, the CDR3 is TGTGCCAGCAGTGACGTGGCTCCGGGAGGGTTTTACGAGCAGTACTTC.

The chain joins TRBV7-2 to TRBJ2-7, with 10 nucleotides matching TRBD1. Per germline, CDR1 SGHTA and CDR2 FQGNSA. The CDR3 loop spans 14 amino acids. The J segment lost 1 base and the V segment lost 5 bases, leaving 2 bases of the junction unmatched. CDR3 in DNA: TGTGCCAGCAGCCGGACAGGGGGGTCCTACGAGCAGTACTTC. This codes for CASSRTGGSYEQYF.

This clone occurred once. CDR3 sequence (DNA): TGTGCCAGCAGCTTGGACGGGAGCTCGGGCGAGCAGTACTTC. This codes for CASSLDGSSGEQYF. The rearrangement links TRBV7-3 to TRBJ2-7, with D possibly matching TRBD2 (6 bases). V lost 3 bases and J lost 6, with 15 bases in between. CDR1 and CDR2 from the germline V gene are SGHTA and FQGTGA. The CDR3 is 14 amino acids.

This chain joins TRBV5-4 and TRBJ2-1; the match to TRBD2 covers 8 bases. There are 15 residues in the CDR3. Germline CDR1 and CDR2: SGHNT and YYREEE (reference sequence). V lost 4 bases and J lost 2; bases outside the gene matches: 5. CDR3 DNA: TGTGCCAGCAGCCCCTATAGCGGGACCTACAATGAGCAGTTCTTC. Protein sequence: CASSPYSGTYNEQFF.

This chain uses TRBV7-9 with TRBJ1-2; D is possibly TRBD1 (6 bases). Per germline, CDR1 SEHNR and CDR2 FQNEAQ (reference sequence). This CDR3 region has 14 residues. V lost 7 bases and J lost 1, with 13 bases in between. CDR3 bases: TGTGCCAGCACCCTCTGGACAGTTAACTATGGCTACACCTTC. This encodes CASTLWTVNYGYTF.

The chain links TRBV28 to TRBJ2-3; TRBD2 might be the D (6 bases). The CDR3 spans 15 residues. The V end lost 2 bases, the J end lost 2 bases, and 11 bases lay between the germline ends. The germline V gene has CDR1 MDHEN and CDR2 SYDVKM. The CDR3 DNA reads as TGTGCCAGCAGTTTACGGGCGGGGCACACAGATACGCAGTATTTT. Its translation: CASSLRAGHTDTQYF.

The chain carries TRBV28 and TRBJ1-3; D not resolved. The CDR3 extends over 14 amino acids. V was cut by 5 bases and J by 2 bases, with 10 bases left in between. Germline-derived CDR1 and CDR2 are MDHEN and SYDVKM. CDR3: CASSHSEAGNTIYF. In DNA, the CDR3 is TGTGCCAGCAGTCACAGTGAAGCTGGAAACACCATATATTTT.

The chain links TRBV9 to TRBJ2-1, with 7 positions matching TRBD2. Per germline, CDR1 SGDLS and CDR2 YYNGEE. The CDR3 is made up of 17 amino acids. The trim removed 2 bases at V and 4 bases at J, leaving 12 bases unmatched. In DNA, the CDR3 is TGTGCCAGCAGCGTTAATTCACTAGCGAGCATTTACAATGAGCAGTTCTTC. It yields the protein CASSVNSLASIYNEQFF.

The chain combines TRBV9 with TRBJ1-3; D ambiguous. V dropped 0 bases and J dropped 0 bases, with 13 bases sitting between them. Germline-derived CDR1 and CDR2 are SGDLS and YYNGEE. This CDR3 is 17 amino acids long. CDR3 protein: CASSVEQTIGSGNTIYF. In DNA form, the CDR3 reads TGTGCCAGCAGCGTAGAGCAGACTATAGGCTCTGGAAACACCATATATTTT.

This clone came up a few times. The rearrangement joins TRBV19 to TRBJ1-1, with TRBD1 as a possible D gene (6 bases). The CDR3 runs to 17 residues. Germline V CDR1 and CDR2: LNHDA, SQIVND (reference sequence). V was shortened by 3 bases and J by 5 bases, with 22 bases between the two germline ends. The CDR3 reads CASSISLRTAKKTEAFF. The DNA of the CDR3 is TGTGCCAGTAGTATTAGTCTGCGGACAGCCAAAAAGACTGAAGCTTTCTTT.

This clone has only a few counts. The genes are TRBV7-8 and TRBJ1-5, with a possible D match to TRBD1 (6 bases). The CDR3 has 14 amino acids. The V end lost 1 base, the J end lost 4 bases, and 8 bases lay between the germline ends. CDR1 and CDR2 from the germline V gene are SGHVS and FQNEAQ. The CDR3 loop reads CASSLEGQNQPQHF. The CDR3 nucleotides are TGTGCCAGCAGCTTAGAAGGACAGAATCAGCCCCAGCATTTT.

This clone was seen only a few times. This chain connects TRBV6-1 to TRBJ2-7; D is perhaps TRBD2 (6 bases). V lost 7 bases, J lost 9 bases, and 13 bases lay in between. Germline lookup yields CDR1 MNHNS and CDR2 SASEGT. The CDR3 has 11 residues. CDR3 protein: CASTGDFVQYF. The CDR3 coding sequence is TGTGCCAGCACGGGAGACTTTGTGCAGTACTTC.

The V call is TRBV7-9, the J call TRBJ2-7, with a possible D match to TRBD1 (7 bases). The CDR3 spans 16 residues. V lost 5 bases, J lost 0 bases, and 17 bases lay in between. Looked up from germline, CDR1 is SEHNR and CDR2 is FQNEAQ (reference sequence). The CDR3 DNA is TGTGCCAGCAGCAGACGGACAGGACTAAGCTCCTACGAGCAGTACTTC. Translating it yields CASSRRTGLSSYEQYF.

CDR3 amino acids: CASSSFAGEQYF. The CDR3 DNA follows: TGTGCCAGCAGCTCCTTTGCGGGCGAGCAGTACTTC. The gene calls are TRBV7-2 and TRBJ2-7; D perhaps matches TRBD2 (5 bases). Germline CDR1 and CDR2: SGHTA and FQGNSA. V lost 4 bases and J lost 6, with 10 bases in between. The CDR3 sequence is 12 residues long.

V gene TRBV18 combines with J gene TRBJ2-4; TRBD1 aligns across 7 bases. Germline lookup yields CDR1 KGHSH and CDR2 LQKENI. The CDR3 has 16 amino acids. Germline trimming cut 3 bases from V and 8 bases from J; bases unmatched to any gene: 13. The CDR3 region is CASSPKINRGADIQYF. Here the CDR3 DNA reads TGTGCCAGCTCACCCAAAATCAACAGGGGCGCCGACATTCAGTACTTC.

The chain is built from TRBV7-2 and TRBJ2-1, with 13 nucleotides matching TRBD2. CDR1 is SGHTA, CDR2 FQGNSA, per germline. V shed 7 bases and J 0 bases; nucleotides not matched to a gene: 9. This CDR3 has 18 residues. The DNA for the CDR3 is TGTGCCAGCAACCCGGGGGGACTAGCGGGGTCCTCCTACAATGAGCAGTTCTTC. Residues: CASNPGGLAGSSYNEQFF.

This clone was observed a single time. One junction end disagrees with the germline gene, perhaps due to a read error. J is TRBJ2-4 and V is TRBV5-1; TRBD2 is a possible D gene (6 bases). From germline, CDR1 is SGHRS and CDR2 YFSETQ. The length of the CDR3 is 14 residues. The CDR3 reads CASSQTLAKNSQYF. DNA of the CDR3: TGCGCCAGCAGCCAGACACTAGCCAAAAACAGTCAGTACTTC.

CDR3 in amino acids: CASSLVAGGEQFF. The CDR3 nucleotides are TGTGCCAGCAGCTTGGTCGCCGGGGGTGAGCAGTTCTTC. This chain connects TRBV5-4 to TRBJ2-1; TRBD2 is a possible D gene (6 bases). The CDR3 runs 13 residues. Per germline, CDR1 SGHNT and CDR2 YYREEE (reference sequence). Trimming removed 0 bases from V and 9 bases from J, with 10 bases in between.

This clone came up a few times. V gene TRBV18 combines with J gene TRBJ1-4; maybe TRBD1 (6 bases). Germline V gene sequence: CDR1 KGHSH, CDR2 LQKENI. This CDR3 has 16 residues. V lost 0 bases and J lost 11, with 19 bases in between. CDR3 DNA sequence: TGTGCCAGCTCACCACCGAGGCTCCGTAAGGGACACAAACTGTTTTTT. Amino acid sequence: CASSPPRLRKGHKLFF.

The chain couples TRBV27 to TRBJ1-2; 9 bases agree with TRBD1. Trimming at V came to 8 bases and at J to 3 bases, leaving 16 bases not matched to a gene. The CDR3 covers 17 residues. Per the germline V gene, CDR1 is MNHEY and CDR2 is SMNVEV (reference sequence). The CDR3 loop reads CASSVPGQGSWDYGYTF. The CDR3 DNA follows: TGTGCCAGCTCCGTCCCGGGACAGGGCTCCTGGGACTATGGCTACACCTTC.

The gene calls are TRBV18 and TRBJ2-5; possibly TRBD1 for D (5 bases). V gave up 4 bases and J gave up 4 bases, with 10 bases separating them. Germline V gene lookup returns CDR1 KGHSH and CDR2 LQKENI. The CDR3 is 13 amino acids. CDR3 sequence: CASSQGFGETQYF. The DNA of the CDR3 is TGTGCCAGCTCACAGGGGTTCGGAGAGACCCAGTACTTC.

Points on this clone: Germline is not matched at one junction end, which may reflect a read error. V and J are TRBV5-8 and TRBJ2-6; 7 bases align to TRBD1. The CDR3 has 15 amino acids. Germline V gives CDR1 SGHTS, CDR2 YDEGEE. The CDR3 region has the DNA TGTGCCAGCAGCCATGACAGGGATAGGGCCAACGGCCTGACTTTC. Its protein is CASSHDRDRANGLTF.

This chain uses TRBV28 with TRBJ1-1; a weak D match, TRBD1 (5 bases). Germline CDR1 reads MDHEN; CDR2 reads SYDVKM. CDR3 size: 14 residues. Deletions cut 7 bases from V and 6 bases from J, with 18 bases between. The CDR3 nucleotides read TGTGCCAGCATAGGAAGCAGGGCAGTGTCTGAAGCTTTCTTT. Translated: CASIGSRAVSEAFF.

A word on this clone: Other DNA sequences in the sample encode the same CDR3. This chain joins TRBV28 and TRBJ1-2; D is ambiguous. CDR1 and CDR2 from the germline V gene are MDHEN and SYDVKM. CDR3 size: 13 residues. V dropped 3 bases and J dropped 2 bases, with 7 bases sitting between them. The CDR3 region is CASSFGGNYGYTF. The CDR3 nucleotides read TGTGCCAGCAGTTTTGGAGGGAACTATGGCTACACCTTC.

CDR3 region: CASSSPGANVLTF. CDR3 DNA sequence: TGTGCCAGCAGTTCTCCCGGGGCCAACGTCCTGACTTTC. V gene TRBV6-6 combines with J gene TRBJ2-6, with D uncertain. Germline V gene sequence: CDR1 MNHNY, CDR2 SVGAGI (reference sequence). V was trimmed by 4 bases and J by 4 bases, leaving 5 bases between them. This CDR3 has 13 residues.

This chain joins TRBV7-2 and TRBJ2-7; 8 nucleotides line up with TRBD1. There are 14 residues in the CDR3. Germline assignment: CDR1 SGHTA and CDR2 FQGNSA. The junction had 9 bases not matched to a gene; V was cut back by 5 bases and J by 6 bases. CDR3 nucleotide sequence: TGTGCCAGCAGCCCGCGGACAGGGACAGGCGAGCAGTACTTC. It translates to CASSPRTGTGEQYF.

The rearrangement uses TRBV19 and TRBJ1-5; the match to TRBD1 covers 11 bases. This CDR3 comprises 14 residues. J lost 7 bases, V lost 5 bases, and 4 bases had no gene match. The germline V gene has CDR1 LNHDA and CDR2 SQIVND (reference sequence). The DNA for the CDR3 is TGTGCCAGTAGTCCTGGGACAGGGGGACAGCCCCAGCATTTT. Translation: CASSPGTGGQPQHF.